This TCR beta chain was obtained from a study of CD8+CD57+ T cells in acquired aplastic anemia (dated by TCRdb to about 2018). Study-level background: Extracted DNA from sorted CD4+ and CD8+ cells averaged around 3.5 ug, ranging from roughly 0.2 to 30 ug.

TCR beta VDJ combination and CDR3 sequence profiling used genomic DNA as the template. An Illumina HiSeq 2000 was the platform used for TCR repertoire sequencing. The authors' analysis ran thus. TRBV/TRBJ rearrangement plots, CDR3 size and DJ length profiles, and Simpson's diversity index were used to evaluate the repertoires. Whichever DNA sequence was most abundant in the deep sequencing data was defined as the immunodominant clone. CDR3 amino acid sequences were checked for sharing across subjects and were also compared against the VDJdb database and published repertoires. Using fastp trimming at Q25 and MiXCR clonotype assembly, TCRdb reanalyzed the public sequencing data and kept in-frame beta chains. A single entry per CDR3 protein holds the most common genes and DNA from its merged rows. Here the V and J calls rest on TCRdb's processing, not on the authors' analysis. Here the sample has approximately 270,000 distinct CDR3 sequences; approximately 57% occur a single time. Together, the top ten hold 7% to 9% of the sample.

In this study, sorted CD4+ and CD8+ T cells from the blood of healthy subjects and of severe aplastic anemia patients had their TCR repertoires deep-sequenced. Ficoll-Paque density gradient centrifugation was used to isolate peripheral blood mononuclear cells. CD4+ and CD8+ T cells were sorted by FACS or magnetic beads before DNA extraction. To note about this clonotype: Its antigen remains unidentified. No DNA is shown, since the ends of the CDR3 on it are uncertain; the CDR3 is the one TCRdb lists.

Per the germline V gene, MGHDK is the CDR1 and SYGVNS is the CDR2. The CDR3 starts with the cysteine, ends with the phenylalanine, and has 16 residues. Broad study findings and their caveats: Although twenty-nine CD8+ CDR3 sequences were shared by patients and controls, these sequences appeared highly expressed in patients and within the immunodominant clones of patients. Between patients and healthy controls, no significant difference in CD8+ Simpson's diversity was found (P=0.060).

The chain uses TRBV25-1 and TRBJ1-3; TRBD1, as called in the table, went unchecked against the DNA. The TCR comes from a human donor with severe aplastic anemia or a healthy control (not recorded which). The specimen sequenced was sorted CD4+, CD8+, or CD8+CD57+ T cells (not recorded which) from PBMCs. The CDR3 loop reads CAICSARPGVGNTIYF.